This T cell receptor beta chain was captured by sequencing in a study of tumor and adjacent non-tumor tissue in lung cancer. Study as a whole: Patients comprised eleven to twelve adenocarcinoma, 2 squamous cell carcinoma and 1 small cell lung cancer.

This sample's RNA came from whole unsorted tissue. This non-tumor lung sample came from over 3 cm beyond the tumor edge. Study-wide points: Tumor tissue had significantly higher TCR diversity than normal lung. Tumor repertoires had a smaller top 100 clone share than normal lung.

This clonotype has a single count. Antigen specificity is unknown. Germline is not matched at one junction end, which may reflect a read error. The library came from three nested PCR rounds adapted from ARM-PCR protocols. Via MiXCR, TCRdb re-called the multiplex PCR reads, giving one row per CDR3 protein. The data show tens of thousands of distinct CDR3 sequences, about 79% seen once. Germline V gene data show CDR1 as MNHNY and CDR2 as SVGAGI (reference sequence). The CDR3 covers 14 residues. Sequences were obtained from distant non-tumor lung tissue. The TCR sequence derives from a woman aged 60-75 years with non-small cell lung cancer. V and J are TRBV6-6 and TRBJ2-3; D gene unclear. CDR3 sequence: CACSLSGSTDTQYF. CDR3 nucleotides: TGTGCCTGCAGTTTGAGTGGAAGCACAGATACGCAGTATTTT.